This TCR beta chain was profiled in a study of T-cell memory formation after mild COVID-19. Study-wide results and limits: The finding that pre-infection memory included some responding clones suggested that cross-reactive memory joined. Contracting CD4+ clones lay largely in CM and EM, with CD8+ ones residing in EMRA.

Comment on this clonotype: Antigen specificity is unknown.

With V trimmed by 6 bases and J by 9 bases, 7 bases remained unmatched. CDR1 is SNHLY and CDR2 is FYNNEI in the germline V gene. This CDR3 has 14 amino acids. UMIs and sample barcodes were carried by the TCR alpha and TCR beta cDNA libraries that 5'RACE produced using constant-segment primers. TCRdb used MiXCR to reprocess the 5' RACE reads, holding one entry per CDR3 protein. This sample carries over 150,000 distinct CDR3 sequences, around 21% of them seen once, and the ten largest clones take under 30%. Sequenced sample: PBMCs or a T cell subset sorted from them (not recorded which). The chain links TRBV2 to TRBJ2-7; TRBD2 matches 14 bases. The sequence was collected from an adult woman who had mild COVID-19 (a few samples of this study predate the infection). Cell type and time point are not known. CDR3 sequence: CASRAGLAGVGQYF. The CDR3, as DNA: TGTGCCAGCAGGGCGGGACTAGCGGGAGTAGGGCAGTACTTC.